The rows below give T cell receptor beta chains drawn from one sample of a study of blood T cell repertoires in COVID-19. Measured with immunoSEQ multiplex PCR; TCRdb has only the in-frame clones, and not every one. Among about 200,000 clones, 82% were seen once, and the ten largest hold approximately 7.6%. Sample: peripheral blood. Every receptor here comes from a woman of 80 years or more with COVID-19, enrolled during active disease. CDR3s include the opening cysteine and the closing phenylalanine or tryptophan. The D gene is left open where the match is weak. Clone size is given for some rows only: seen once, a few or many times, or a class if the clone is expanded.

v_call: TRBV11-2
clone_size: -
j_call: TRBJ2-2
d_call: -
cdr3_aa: CASSQGVAGRELFF
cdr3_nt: TGTGCCAGCAGCCAAGGCGTTGCAGGGAGGGAGCTGTTTTTT

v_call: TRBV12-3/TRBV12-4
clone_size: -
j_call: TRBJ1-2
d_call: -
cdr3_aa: CASSQEGYGYTF
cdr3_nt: TGTGCCAGCAGCCAGGAGGGCTATGGCTACACCTTC

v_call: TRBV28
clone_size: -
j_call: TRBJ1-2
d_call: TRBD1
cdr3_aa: CASSAPSGQGGYGYTF
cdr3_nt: TGTGCCAGCAGTGCCCCTTCGGGACAGGGGGGCTATGGCTACACCTTC

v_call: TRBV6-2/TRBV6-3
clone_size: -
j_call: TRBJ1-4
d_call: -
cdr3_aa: CASSYLAGEKLFF
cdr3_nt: TGTGCCAGCAGTTACCTCGCGGGAGAAAAACTGTTTTTT

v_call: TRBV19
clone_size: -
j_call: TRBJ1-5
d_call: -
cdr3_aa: CASSADRSNQPQHF
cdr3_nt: TGTGCCAGTAGTGCCGACAGATCCAATCAGCCCCAGCATTTT

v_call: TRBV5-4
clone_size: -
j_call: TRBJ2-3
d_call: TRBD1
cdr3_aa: CASSRDSPGDTQYF
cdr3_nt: TGTGCCAGCAGTCGGGACAGTCCAGGGGATACGCAGTATTTT

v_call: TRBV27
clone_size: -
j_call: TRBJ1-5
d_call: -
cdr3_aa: CASSWQRQVHDGQPQHF
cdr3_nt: TGTGCCAGCAGTTGGCAAAGACAGGTACACGACGGTCAGCCCCAGCATTTT

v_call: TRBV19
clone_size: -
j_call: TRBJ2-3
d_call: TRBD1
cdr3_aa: CASTPSKGAQPLSTDTQYF
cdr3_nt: TGTGCCAGTACCCCGTCAAAGGGGGCTCAACCCTTAAGCACAGATACGCAGTATTTT

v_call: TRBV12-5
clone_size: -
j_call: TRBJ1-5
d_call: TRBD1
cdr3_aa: CASGRTGGQPQHF
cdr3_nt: TGTGCTAGTGGGCGGACAGGGGGTCAGCCCCAGCATTTT

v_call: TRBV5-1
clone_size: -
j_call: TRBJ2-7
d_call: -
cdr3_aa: CASSPGDISYEQYF
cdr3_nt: TGCGCCAGCAGCCCGGGAGACATCTCCTACGAGCAGTACTTC

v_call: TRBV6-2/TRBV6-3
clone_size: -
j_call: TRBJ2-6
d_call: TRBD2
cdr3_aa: CASSYRGGSGANVLTF
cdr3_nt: TGTGCCAGCAGTTATCGGGGGGGCTCTGGGGCCAACGTCCTGACTTTC

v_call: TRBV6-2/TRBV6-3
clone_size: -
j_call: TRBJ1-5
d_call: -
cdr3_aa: CASSYIMSNQPQHF
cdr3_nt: TGTGCCAGCAGCTATATAATGAGCAATCAGCCCCAGCATTTT

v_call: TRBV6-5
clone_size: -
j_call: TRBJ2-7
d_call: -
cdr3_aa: CASNRGLYEQYF
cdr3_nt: TGTGCCAGCAATAGGGGCCTTTACGAGCAGTACTTC

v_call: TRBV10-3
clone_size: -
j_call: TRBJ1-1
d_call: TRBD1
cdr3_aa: CAIRSRGFDTEAFF
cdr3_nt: TGTGCCATCCGGTCCAGGGGGTTTGACACTGAAGCTTTCTTT

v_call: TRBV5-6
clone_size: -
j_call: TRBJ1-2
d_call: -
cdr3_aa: CASRGVAIGSGYTF
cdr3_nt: TGTGCCAGCAGAGGGGTGGCAATCGGTTCTGGCTACACCTTC

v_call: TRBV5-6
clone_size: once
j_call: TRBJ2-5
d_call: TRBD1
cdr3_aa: CASSSDRGETQYF
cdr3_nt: TGTGCCAGCAGCTCGGACAGGGGTGAGACCCAGTACTTC

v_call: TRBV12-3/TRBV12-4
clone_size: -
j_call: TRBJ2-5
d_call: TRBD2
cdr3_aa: CASSPGGETQYF
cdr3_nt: TGTGCCAGCAGTCCGGGGGGGGAGACCCAGTACTTC

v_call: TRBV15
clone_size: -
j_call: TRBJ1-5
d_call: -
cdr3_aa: CATSRDRNSYQPQHF
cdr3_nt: TGTGCCACCAGCAGAGATCGAAACAGCTATCAGCCCCAGCATTTT

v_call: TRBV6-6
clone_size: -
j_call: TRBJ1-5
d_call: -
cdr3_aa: CASGYRVDQPQHF
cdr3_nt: TGTGCCAGCGGCTACAGGGTGGATCAGCCCCAGCATTTT

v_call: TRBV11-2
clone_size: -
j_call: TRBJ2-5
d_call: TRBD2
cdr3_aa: CASSFPRGSGETQYF
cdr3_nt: TGTGCCAGCAGCTTCCCTCGGGGTAGCGGGGAGACCCAGTACTTC

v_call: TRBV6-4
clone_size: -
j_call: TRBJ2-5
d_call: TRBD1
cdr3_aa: CASSDPTGQGLETQYF
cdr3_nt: TGTGCCAGCAGTGACCCGACGGGACAGGGCCTTGAGACCCAGTACTTC

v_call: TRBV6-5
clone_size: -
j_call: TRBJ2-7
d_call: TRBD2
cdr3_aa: CATSRTSGTYEQYF
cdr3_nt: TGTGCCACATCGAGGACTAGCGGGACCTACGAGCAGTACTTC

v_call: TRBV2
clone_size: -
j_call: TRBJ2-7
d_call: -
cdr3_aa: CASRSGGATYEQYF
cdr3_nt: TGTGCCAGCCGGTCTGGGGGGGCAACCTACGAGCAGTACTTC

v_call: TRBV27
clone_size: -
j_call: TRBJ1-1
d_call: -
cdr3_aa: CASRPRWGGETEAFF
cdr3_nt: TGTGCCAGCAGGCCCCGGTGGGGAGGGGAGACTGAAGCTTTCTTT

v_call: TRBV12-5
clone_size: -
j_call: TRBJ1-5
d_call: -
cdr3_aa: CASGFGENQPQHF
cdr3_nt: TGTGCTAGTGGTTTCGGGGAAAATCAGCCCCAGCATTTT

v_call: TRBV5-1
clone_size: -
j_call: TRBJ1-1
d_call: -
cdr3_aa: CASTRLAGGTEAFF
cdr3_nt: TGCGCCAGCACTAGACTCGCCGGGGGGACTGAAGCTTTCTTT

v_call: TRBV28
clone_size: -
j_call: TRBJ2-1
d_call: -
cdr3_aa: CASGDSGSSYNEQFF
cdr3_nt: TGTGCCAGCGGGGATAGCGGAAGCTCCTACAATGAGCAGTTCTTC

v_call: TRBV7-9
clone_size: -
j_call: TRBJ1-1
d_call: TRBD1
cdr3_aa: CASSRAQQGMTEAFF
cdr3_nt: TGTGCCAGCAGCCGGGCTCAACAGGGGATGACTGAAGCTTTCTTT

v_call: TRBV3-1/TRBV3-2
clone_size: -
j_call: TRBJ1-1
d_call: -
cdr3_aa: CASSQVEGVTEAFF
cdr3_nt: TGTGCCAGCAGCCAAGTAGAAGGGGTAACTGAAGCTTTCTTT

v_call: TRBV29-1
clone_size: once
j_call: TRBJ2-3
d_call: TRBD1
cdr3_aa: CSVGTGGADTQYF
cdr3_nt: TGCAGCGTTGGGACAGGGGGCGCAGATACGCAGTATTTT